This TCR beta chain is drawn from a study of blood T cell repertoires in COVID-19. Study-level information: From the United States, Italy and Spain came samples of acute and convalescent COVID-19. Sample material is recorded as cDNA or gDNA derived from T cells, B-cell-depleted T cells, or PBMCs.

V was pared by 6 bases and J by 4 bases, with 10 bases between. The CDR3 totals 13 residues. This clone was detected once. This CDR3 is also generated by other DNA sequences in the sample. Seattle patients were enrolled during active infection and followed longitudinally. Authors' processing steps: Amplification with reference gene primers provided the estimates of nucleated cell counts. Assay: immunoSEQ multiplex PCR; the TCRdb copy retains only in-frame clones and omits some. V and J calls and clone size are given by that table; D and trimming were obtained from the DNA. The sample lists hundreds of thousands of clones; roughly 81% were seen once.

J is TRBJ1-5 and V is TRBV12-3 or TRBV12-4; D is possibly TRBD1 (6 bases). The sample taken for sequencing was peripheral blood. The TCR was taken from a woman aged 80 or over with COVID-19, enrolled during active disease. The CDR3 spells CASSQTGNQPQHF. CDR3 DNA: TGTGCCAGCAGCCAGACAGGTAATCAGCCCCAGCATTTT.